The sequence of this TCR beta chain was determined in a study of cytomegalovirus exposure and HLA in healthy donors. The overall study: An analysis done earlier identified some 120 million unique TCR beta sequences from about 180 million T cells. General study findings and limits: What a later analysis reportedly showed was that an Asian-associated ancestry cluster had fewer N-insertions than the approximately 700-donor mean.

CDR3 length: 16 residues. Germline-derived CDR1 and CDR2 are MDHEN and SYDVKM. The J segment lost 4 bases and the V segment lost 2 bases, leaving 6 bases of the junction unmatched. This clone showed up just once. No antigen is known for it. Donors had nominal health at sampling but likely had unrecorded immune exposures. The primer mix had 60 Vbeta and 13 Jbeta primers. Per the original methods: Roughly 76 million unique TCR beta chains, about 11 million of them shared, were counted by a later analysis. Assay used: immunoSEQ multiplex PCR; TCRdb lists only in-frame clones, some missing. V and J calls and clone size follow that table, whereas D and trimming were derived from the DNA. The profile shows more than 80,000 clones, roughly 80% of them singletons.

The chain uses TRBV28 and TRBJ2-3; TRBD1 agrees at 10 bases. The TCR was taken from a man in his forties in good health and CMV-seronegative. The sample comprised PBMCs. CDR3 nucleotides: TGTGCCAGCAGTTTAATTGCCGGACAGGGGGCAGATACGCAGTATTTT. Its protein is CASSLIAGQGADTQYF.